The clone carrying this T cell receptor beta chain occurred a few times. Its antigen is still unknown. The data derive from a study of T cell repertoires in cytomegalovirus infection. The wider study: It was recently identified HLA-C-restricted and well-studied HLA-B-restricted CMV epitopes that the study used. Matching HLA type and CMV infection were both indicated by public TCR beta signatures. Study conclusions and caveats: Within the response measured ex vivo, HLA-C-restricted CMV-specific TCR beta clonotypes were dominant. Summed frequency of public TCR beta families distinguished CMV carriers with the relevant HLA.

CDR1 is SGHKS and CDR2 is YYEKEE in the germline V gene (reference sequence). This CDR3 spans 15 amino acids. V shed 4 bases and J shed 0 bases, with 14 bases lying between them. One entry per CDR3 protein results from TCRdb running MiXCR on the reads. The sample contains 650,000 to 900,000 distinct CDR3 sequences, 30% to 35% of which appear only once. The specimen comprised cultured CD8+ T cells from PBMCs, sampled from culture after CMV antigen stimulation. V gene TRBV5-5 combines with J gene TRBJ2-7, with D perhaps TRBD1 or TRBD2 (5 bases each). This TCR derives from a human donor in good health (CMV status not recorded). Some clones in this sample may be carry-over from other donors' samples. CDR3 bases: TGTGCCAGCAGCGGCCGGGGCCCGAGCTCCTACGAGCAGTACTTC. Protein product: CASSGRGPSSYEQYF.